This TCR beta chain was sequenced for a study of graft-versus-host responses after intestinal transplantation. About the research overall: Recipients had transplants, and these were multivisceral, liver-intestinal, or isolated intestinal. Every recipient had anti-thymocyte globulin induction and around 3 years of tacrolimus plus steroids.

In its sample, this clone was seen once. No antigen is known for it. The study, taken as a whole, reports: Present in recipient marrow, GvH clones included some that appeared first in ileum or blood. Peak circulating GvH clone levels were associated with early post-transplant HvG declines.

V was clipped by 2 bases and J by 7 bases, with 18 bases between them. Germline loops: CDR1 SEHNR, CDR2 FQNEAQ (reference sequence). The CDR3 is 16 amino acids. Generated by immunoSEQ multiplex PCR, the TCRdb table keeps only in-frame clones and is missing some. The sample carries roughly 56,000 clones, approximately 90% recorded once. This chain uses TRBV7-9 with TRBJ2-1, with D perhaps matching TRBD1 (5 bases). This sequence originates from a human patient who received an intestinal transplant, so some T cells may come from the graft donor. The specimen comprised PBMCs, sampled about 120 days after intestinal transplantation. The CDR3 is CASSLNRGGRVNEQFF. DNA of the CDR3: TGTGCCAGCAGCTTAAATAGAGGTGGCAGGGTGAATGAGCAGTTCTTC.